Listed below are T cell receptor beta chains from one sample, sequenced in a study of shared clonotypes between healthy human individuals. TCRdb's table, derived via immunoSEQ multiplex PCR, lists solely in-frame clones and lacks some. The repertoire consists of a few million clones, with 90% to 95% occurring once and the leading ten covering around 1.7%. Sequencing input: naive CD8+ T cells from PBMCs. The receptors stem from a man in his late teens or twenties in good health. Some clones in this sample may be carry-over from other donors' samples. The CDR3 runs from the conserved cysteine through the conserved F or W. D genes are given only for firm matches. Expanded clones are given a class, and other clones once, few, many or no size at all.

J gene: TRBJ1-5
D gene: TRBD1
V gene: TRBV5-6
CDR3 length: 16
clone size: NA
CDR3 protein: CASSRLTDRINQPQHF
CDR3 DNA: TGTGCCAGCAGCCGTCTAACGGACAGGATCAATCAGCCCCAGCATTTT

J gene: TRBJ1-1
D gene: TRBD1
V gene: TRBV28
CDR3 length: 15
clone size: NA
CDR3 protein: CASSLVHRGPTEAFF
CDR3 DNA: TGTGCCAGCAGTCTCGTACACAGGGGGCCCACTGAAGCTTTCTTT

J gene: TRBJ1-2
D gene: NA
V gene: TRBV19
CDR3 length: 16
clone size: NA
CDR3 protein: CASSYWRGHLDYGYTF
CDR3 DNA: TGTGCCAGTAGCTATTGGAGGGGACATCTTGACTATGGCTACACCTTC

J gene: TRBJ2-5
D gene: NA
V gene: TRBV6-1
CDR3 length: 14
clone size: once
CDR3 protein: CASTLTAYQETQYF
CDR3 DNA: TGTGCCAGCACCCTGACAGCTTACCAAGAGACCCAGTACTTC

J gene: TRBJ2-7
D gene: TRBD1
V gene: TRBV18
CDR3 length: 14
clone size: NA
CDR3 protein: CASSLPGTEYEQYF
CDR3 DNA: TGTGCCAGCTCACTACCCGGGACAGAATACGAGCAGTACTTC

J gene: TRBJ2-5
D gene: NA
V gene: TRBV19
CDR3 length: 17
clone size: NA
CDR3 protein: CASSMELAGLYQETQYF
CDR3 DNA: TGTGCCAGTAGTATGGAACTAGCAGGACTCTACCAAGAGACCCAGTACTTC

J gene: TRBJ2-3
D gene: NA
V gene: TRBV6-4
CDR3 length: 15
clone size: NA
CDR3 protein: CASIFRTGYGGTQYF
CDR3 DNA: TGTGCCAGCATTTTTAGGACGGGCTACGGAGGTACGCAGTATTTT

J gene: TRBJ2-7
D gene: NA
V gene: TRBV4-3
CDR3 length: 13
clone size: NA
CDR3 protein: CASSQSRTYEQYF
CDR3 DNA: TGCGCCAGCAGCCAATCTAGGACCTACGAGCAGTACTTC

J gene: TRBJ2-2
D gene: NA
V gene: TRBV18
CDR3 length: 14
clone size: NA
CDR3 protein: CASSPPPNTGELFF
CDR3 DNA: TGTGCCAGCTCACCACCGCCAAACACCGGGGAGCTGTTTTTT

J gene: TRBJ2-7
D gene: NA
V gene: TRBV27
CDR3 length: 16
clone size: NA
CDR3 protein: CASSPLTDAPSYEQYF
CDR3 DNA: TGTGCCAGCAGTCCATTGACAGACGCACCCTCCTACGAGCAGTACTTC

J gene: TRBJ2-5
D gene: TRBD1
V gene: TRBV5-8
CDR3 length: 16
clone size: NA
CDR3 protein: CASSLGVDRGRETQYF
CDR3 DNA: TGTGCCAGCAGCTTGGGGGTGGACAGGGGTCGGGAGACCCAGTACTTC

J gene: TRBJ1-5
D gene: NA
V gene: TRBV28
CDR3 length: 16
clone size: NA
CDR3 protein: CASSEATGSRDQPQHF
CDR3 DNA: TGTGCCAGCAGTGAGGCGACAGGCTCTAGGGATCAGCCCCAGCATTTT

J gene: TRBJ1-2
D gene: TRBD1
V gene: TRBV9
CDR3 length: 16
clone size: NA
CDR3 protein: CASSASGTGDNYGYTF
CDR3 DNA: TGTGCCAGCAGCGCCTCCGGGACAGGGGATAACTATGGCTACACCTTC

J gene: TRBJ1-4
D gene: NA
V gene: TRBV6-6
CDR3 length: 16
clone size: NA
CDR3 protein: CASSFQRGRMEEKLFF
CDR3 DNA: TGTGCCAGCAGTTTTCAACGGGGGCGGATGGAGGAAAAACTGTTTTTT

J gene: TRBJ2-7
D gene: TRBD1
V gene: TRBV7-9
CDR3 length: 15
clone size: NA
CDR3 protein: CASSSRDRPSYEQYF
CDR3 DNA: TGTGCCAGCAGCTCCCGGGACAGGCCCTCCTACGAGCAGTACTTC

J gene: TRBJ2-1
D gene: TRBD2
V gene: TRBV29-1
CDR3 length: 14
clone size: NA
CDR3 protein: CSVGGLAGVGEQFF
CDR3 DNA: TGCAGCGTGGGGGGACTAGCGGGAGTGGGTGAGCAGTTCTTC

J gene: TRBJ1-2
D gene: TRBD1
V gene: TRBV5-8
CDR3 length: 13
clone size: NA
CDR3 protein: CASSPTGDYGYTF
CDR3 DNA: TGTGCCAGCAGCCCCACAGGGGACTATGGCTACACCTTC

J gene: TRBJ2-7
D gene: NA
V gene: TRBV7-9
CDR3 length: 14
clone size: NA
CDR3 protein: CASRRADPSYEQYF
CDR3 DNA: TGTGCCAGCCGCCGGGCAGATCCTTCCTACGAGCAGTACTTC

J gene: TRBJ2-6
D gene: NA
V gene: TRBV19
CDR3 length: 15
clone size: NA
CDR3 protein: CASCPLPSGANVLTF
CDR3 DNA: TGTGCCAGTTGTCCCCTCCCCTCTGGGGCCAACGTCCTGACTTTC

J gene: TRBJ2-3
D gene: NA
V gene: TRBV27
CDR3 length: 13
clone size: NA
CDR3 protein: CASSFPPPDTQYF
CDR3 DNA: TGTGCCAGCAGTTTCCCTCCCCCAGATACGCAGTATTTT

J gene: TRBJ2-6
D gene: TRBD1
V gene: TRBV27
CDR3 length: 18
clone size: NA
CDR3 protein: CASGSPDRISSGANVLTF
CDR3 DNA: TGTGCCAGCGGTTCGCCGGACAGGATTAGCTCTGGGGCCAACGTCCTGACTTTC

J gene: TRBJ1-2
D gene: TRBD1
V gene: TRBV7-8
CDR3 length: 14
clone size: NA
CDR3 protein: CASQLETGGDGYTF
CDR3 DNA: TGTGCCAGCCAGCTTGAGACAGGGGGCGATGGCTACACCTTC

J gene: TRBJ2-7
D gene: NA
V gene: TRBV11-2
CDR3 length: 14
clone size: once
CDR3 protein: CASSLVDGTWEQYF
CDR3 DNA: TGTGCCAGCAGCTTAGTGGACGGGACTTGGGAGCAGTACTTC

J gene: TRBJ2-1
D gene: TRBD2
V gene: TRBV5-4
CDR3 length: 15
clone size: NA
CDR3 protein: CASSLQLAGANEQFF
CDR3 DNA: TGTGCCAGCAGCTTGCAACTAGCGGGAGCCAATGAGCAGTTCTTC

J gene: TRBJ2-1
D gene: TRBD2
V gene: TRBV11-2
CDR3 length: 18
clone size: NA
CDR3 protein: CASSLDLLAVRPYNEQFF
CDR3 DNA: TGTGCCAGCAGCTTAGATCTCCTAGCGGTACGGCCATACAATGAGCAGTTCTTC

J gene: TRBJ2-7
D gene: NA
V gene: TRBV10-3
CDR3 length: 12
clone size: once
CDR3 protein: CAISEPTYEQYF
CDR3 DNA: TGTGCCATCAGTGAGCCAACCTACGAGCAGTACTTC

J gene: TRBJ2-7
D gene: TRBD2
V gene: TRBV2
CDR3 length: 15
clone size: NA
CDR3 protein: CASRPGPAGAYEQYF
CDR3 DNA: TGTGCCAGCAGACCAGGGCCCGCGGGGGCCTACGAGCAGTACTTC

J gene: TRBJ2-7
D gene: TRBD2
V gene: TRBV6-1
CDR3 length: 15
clone size: NA
CDR3 protein: CASNGREGPSYEQYF
CDR3 DNA: TGTGCCAGCAACGGGCGGGAGGGCCCTAGTTACGAGCAGTACTTC

J gene: TRBJ2-6
D gene: TRBD1
V gene: TRBV11-1
CDR3 length: 16
clone size: NA
CDR3 protein: CASSGRDRDMVDVLTF
CDR3 DNA: TGTGCCAGCAGCGGACGGGACAGGGATATGGTGGACGTCCTGACTTTC

J gene: TRBJ2-2
D gene: NA
V gene: TRBV6-5
CDR3 length: 13
clone size: NA
CDR3 protein: CASNYQGAGELFF
CDR3 DNA: TGTGCCAGCAATTATCAGGGTGCCGGGGAGCTGTTTTTT

J gene: TRBJ1-2
D gene: TRBD1
V gene: TRBV5-6
CDR3 length: 15
clone size: NA
CDR3 protein: CASSLVGGYADGYTF
CDR3 DNA: TGTGCCAGCAGCTTGGTAGGGGGCTATGCGGATGGCTACACCTTC

J gene: TRBJ1-2
D gene: NA
V gene: TRBV28
CDR3 length: 15
clone size: NA
CDR3 protein: CASSSHRDTFGGYTF
CDR3 DNA: TGTGCCAGCAGTTCCCACCGGGACACCTTCGGCGGCTACACCTTC

J gene: TRBJ2-7
D gene: NA
V gene: TRBV28
CDR3 length: 15
clone size: NA
CDR3 protein: CASSSQGGPELEQYF
CDR3 DNA: TGTGCCAGCAGTTCCCAGGGGGGTCCTGAATTAGAGCAGTACTTC

J gene: TRBJ2-1
D gene: TRBD2
V gene: TRBV4-1
CDR3 length: 18
clone size: NA
CDR3 protein: CASSPLATLAGGHNEQFF
CDR3 DNA: TGCGCCAGCAGCCCGCTGGCGACACTAGCGGGAGGCCACAATGAGCAGTTCTTC

J gene: TRBJ2-1
D gene: NA
V gene: TRBV6-5
CDR3 length: 11
clone size: once
CDR3 protein: CASSSRNEQFF
CDR3 DNA: TGTGCCAGCAGCAGTAGAAATGAGCAGTTCTTC

J gene: TRBJ1-1
D gene: NA
V gene: TRBV5-1
CDR3 length: 16
clone size: NA
CDR3 protein: CASREIGGGPYTEAFF
CDR3 DNA: TGCGCCAGCAGAGAGATAGGCGGAGGCCCATACACTGAAGCTTTCTTT

J gene: TRBJ2-3
D gene: TRBD1
V gene: TRBV5-3
CDR3 length: 16
clone size: NA
CDR3 protein: CARSLGDRVITDTQYF
CDR3 DNA: TGTGCCAGAAGCTTGGGGGACAGGGTGATCACAGATACGCAGTATTTT

J gene: TRBJ2-1
D gene: NA
V gene: TRBV27
CDR3 length: 15
clone size: NA
CDR3 protein: CASRWSLKAYNEQFF
CDR3 DNA: TGTGCCAGCAGGTGGAGCTTGAAGGCCTACAATGAGCAGTTCTTC

J gene: TRBJ2-7
D gene: NA
V gene: TRBV29-1
CDR3 length: 13
clone size: NA
CDR3 protein: CSVAGDPSYEQYF
CDR3 DNA: TGCAGCGTTGCAGGGGATCCCTCCTACGAGCAGTACTTC

J gene: TRBJ2-7
D gene: TRBD2
V gene: TRBV27
CDR3 length: 15
clone size: NA
CDR3 protein: CATARLAGPPYEQYF
CDR3 DNA: TGTGCCACCGCCCGACTAGCGGGGCCCCCCTACGAGCAGTACTTC

J gene: TRBJ1-4
D gene: NA
V gene: TRBV28
CDR3 length: 13
clone size: once
CDR3 protein: CASSPSGGRKLFF
CDR3 DNA: TGTGCCAGCAGTCCCTCGGGGGGTAGAAAACTGTTTTTT

J gene: TRBJ1-1
D gene: NA
V gene: TRBV27
CDR3 length: 14
clone size: NA
CDR3 protein: CASSLRQRDTEAFF
CDR3 DNA: TGTGCCAGCAGCTTAAGACAAAGGGACACTGAAGCTTTCTTT

J gene: TRBJ1-1
D gene: NA
V gene: TRBV9
CDR3 length: 13
clone size: NA
CDR3 protein: CASNMDGNSKAFF
CDR3 DNA: TGTGCCAGCAATATGGACGGAAACTCGAAAGCTTTCTTT

J gene: TRBJ1-4
D gene: NA
V gene: TRBV19
CDR3 length: 10
clone size: NA
CDR3 protein: CASAGGKLFF
CDR3 DNA: TGTGCCAGTGCTGGAGGAAAACTGTTTTTT

J gene: TRBJ1-3
D gene: NA
V gene: TRBV27
CDR3 length: 15
clone size: NA
CDR3 protein: CASSLIGGSGNTIYF
CDR3 DNA: TGTGCCAGCAGTTTAATAGGGGGCTCTGGAAACACCATATATTTT

J gene: TRBJ1-2
D gene: NA
V gene: TRBV2
CDR3 length: 13
clone size: NA
CDR3 protein: CASDGQFGYGYTF
CDR3 DNA: TGTGCCAGCGATGGACAGTTCGGGTATGGCTACACCTTC

J gene: TRBJ2-7
D gene: NA
V gene: TRBV28
CDR3 length: 15
clone size: NA
CDR3 protein: CASSLFRELAYEQYF
CDR3 DNA: TGTGCCAGCAGTTTATTTCGCGAGCTAGCGTACGAGCAGTACTTC

J gene: TRBJ2-5
D gene: NA
V gene: TRBV28
CDR3 length: 13
clone size: NA
CDR3 protein: CASSLFGKETQYF
CDR3 DNA: TGTGCCAGCAGTTTATTCGGAAAAGAGACCCAGTACTTC

J gene: TRBJ1-1
D gene: NA
V gene: TRBV4-3
CDR3 length: 14
clone size: once
CDR3 protein: CASSHGGLNTEAFF
CDR3 DNA: TGCGCCAGCAGCCACGGGGGATTGAACACTGAAGCTTTCTTT